This TCR beta chain came from a study of blood T cell repertoires in COVID-19. Per the original data handling: Amplification with reference gene primers provided the estimates of nucleated cell counts. The protocol was immunoSEQ multiplex PCR, while the TCRdb copy is restricted to in-frame clones and leaves out a portion. That table supplies the V and J calls and clone size; D and trimming were determined from the DNA. The repertoire holds over 250,000 clones, with 91% as singletons. Germline V gene data show CDR1 as LGHNA and CDR2 as YNFKEQ. This CDR3 has 15 amino acids. Trimming cost V 0 bases and J 6 bases, with 14 bases left between them.

The receptor's source is a person aged 18 to 29 with COVID-19, enrolled during active disease. The sample was peripheral blood. The chain links TRBV4-2 to TRBJ1-2, with D possibly being TRBD1 (6 bases). The CDR3 region has the DNA TGTGCCAGCAGCCAAGATAGAGGGGGAAAGGATGGCTACACCTTC. Protein: CASSQDRGGKDGYTF.